This T cell receptor beta chain was sequenced for a study of response to subunit inactivated influenza vaccine. The study's findings and limits: Each seasonal flu vaccination may recruit only limited new T cells, authors suggested.

On this clonotype: Its antigen is not known.

The CDR3 is 14 amino acids. V lost 1 base to trimming and J lost 10 bases; unmatched junction nucleotides: 5. The germline V gene has CDR1 SGHAT and CDR2 FQNNGV. TCRdb processed the RT-PCR reads anew with MiXCR; each CDR3 protein has one entry. The sample carries 500,000 or so distinct CDR3 sequences, about 15% recorded once. The starting material was CD4+ T cells sorted from PBMCs, obtained around 25 months after vaccination. The source of this sequence is a man aged 50-75 years who received an inactivated influenza vaccine. The chain employs TRBV11-2 and TRBJ2-3; 10 bases fit TRBD2. CDR3 coding DNA: TGTGCCAGCAGCTTAGTAGGGACTAGCGTGTCGCAGTATTTT. The encoded protein is CASSLVGTSVSQYF.